This entry lists 23 T cell receptor beta chains sequenced from one sample in a study of neurological immune-mediated disorders. One entry per CDR3 protein, called by TCRdb with MiXCR from the 5' RACE reads. The table shows 71,000 or so distinct CDR3 sequences, with 5% to 6% occurring only once. Sequencing used PBMCs. The receptors stem from a woman aged 25 to 45 with multiple sclerosis.

This clonotype was counted ten times or more. This chain joins TRBV3-1 and TRBJ2-1, with 9 positions matching TRBD1. The germline CDR1 and CDR2 sequences are LGHDT and YNNKEL (reference sequence). The CDR3 totals 15 residues. V lost 1 base and J lost 4; bases outside the gene matches: 2. The CDR3 DNA reads as TGTGCCAGCAGCCAAGTTGGGACAGGGTACAATGAGCAGTTCTTC. Translating gives CASSQVGTGYNEQFF.

This clonotype came up many times. The V gene is TRBV12-3 or TRBV12-4, the J gene TRBJ2-7; no firm D call. The V and J ends lost 2 bases and 7 bases respectively, with 12 bases between them. The CDR3 length is 13 residues. The CDR3 region is CASSLRPFGEQYF. CDR3 in DNA: TGTGCCAGCAGTTTAAGACCATTTGGGGAGCAGTACTTC.

Ten or more counts support this clonotype. The chain employs TRBV5-5 and TRBJ2-1, with 12 bases matching TRBD2. The V and J ends lost 4 bases and 9 bases, in that order; junction bases with no gene match: 8. This CDR3 has 15 residues. CDR1 and CDR2 from the germline V gene are SGHKS and YYEKEE (reference sequence). In nucleotides, the CDR3 is TGTGCCAGCAGCCCAACTAGCGGGGGGTGGGGTGAGCAGTTCTTC. Translating gives CASSPTSGGWGEQFF.

This clonotype was observed many times. The CDR3, as DNA: TGCAGTGCTAGAGATTCAGCGGTGAGCTCCTACAATGAGCAGTTCTTC. This codes for CSARDSAVSSYNEQFF. The rearrangement uses TRBV20-1 and TRBJ2-1; weak D call: TRBD2 (5 bases). Trimming pared 0 bases from V and 0 bases from J, leaving 12 bases between. Per the germline V gene, CDR1 is DFQATT and CDR2 is SNEGSKA (reference sequence). The CDR3 consists of 16 residues.

This clonotype was found many times. This chain connects TRBV7-3 to TRBJ2-3; 8 nucleotides agree with TRBD2. Trimming removed 4 bases from V and 1 base from J; junction bases left unmatched: 7. The CDR3 has 16 amino acids. The germline CDR1 and CDR2 sequences are SGHTA and FQGTGA. CDR3 sequence reads: CASSWTGGSGTDTQYF. Here the CDR3 DNA reads TGTGCCAGCAGCTGGACGGGGGGGTCGGGCACAGATACGCAGTATTTT.

At least ten counts were recorded for this clonotype. The rearrangement joins TRBV5-1 to TRBJ2-7; D ambiguous. Germline V gene data show CDR1 as SGHRS and CDR2 as YFSETQ. V was shortened by 0 bases and J by 0 bases, with 10 bases between the two germline ends. This CDR3 comprises 15 residues. The CDR3 here is CASSLGPQGSYEQYF. The CDR3 DNA is TGCGCCAGCAGCTTGGGTCCACAAGGCTCCTACGAGCAGTACTTC.

This clonotype was picked up a small number of times. This chain links TRBV2 with TRBJ2-1, with TRBD2 matching 7 bases. V lost 7 bases to trimming and J lost 0 bases; unmatched junction nucleotides: 6. The CDR3 is made up of 15 amino acids. In germline, CDR1 is SNHLY, CDR2 FYNNEI. The CDR3 DNA reads as TGTGCCAGCATCGCGGGAGCGGCCTCCTACAATGAGCAGTTCTTC. Translating it yields CASIAGAASYNEQFF.

This clonotype was counted at least ten times. The chain has TRBV20-1 and TRBJ2-1, with 7 bases fitting TRBD1. Looked up from germline, CDR1 is DFQATT and CDR2 is SNEGSKA (reference sequence). Trimming removed 4 bases from V and 4 bases from J; junction bases left unmatched: 7. The CDR3 covers 14 residues. The CDR3: CSATRDSRYNEQFF. DNA of the CDR3: TGCAGTGCTACCCGGGACAGCAGATACAATGAGCAGTTCTTC.

In its sample, this clonotype was seen many times. This chain links TRBV15 with TRBJ2-1; the D is unclear. The CDR3 runs to 13 residues. Germline CDR1 is LNHNV and CDR2 is YYDKDF (reference sequence). Trimming left V 1 base short and J 5 bases short, with 6 bases between. Here the CDR3 reads CATSRGVNNEQFF. The CDR3, as DNA: TGTGCCACCAGCAGAGGGGTTAACAATGAGCAGTTCTTC.

This clonotype was found many times. The chain combines TRBV20-1 with TRBJ1-6; D is undetermined. CDR1 and CDR2 (germline): DFQATT, SNEGSKA (reference sequence). The CDR3 contains 16 residues. V dropped 3 bases and J dropped 0 bases, with 12 bases sitting between them. The CDR3 nucleotides read TGCAGTGCTAGGGGAGAAAGCAGCTCCTATAATTCACCCCTCCACTTT. This codes for CSARGESSSYNSPLHF.

There are a few counts of this clonotype. V gene TRBV5-1 combines with J gene TRBJ2-1, with 10 bases that match TRBD2. V trimming: 2 bases; J trimming: 2 bases; junction bases outside the gene matches: 4. The CDR3 covers 16 residues. The germline gives CDR1 SGHRS, CDR2 YFSETQ. CDR3 residues: CASSFITSGAYNEQFF. DNA for the CDR3: TGCGCCAGCAGCTTTATAACTAGCGGGGCCTACAATGAGCAGTTCTTC.

This clonotype was counted only a few times. The J gene is TRBJ2-2, the V gene TRBV3-1; maybe TRBD1 (6 bases). Germline loops: CDR1 LGHDT, CDR2 YNNKEL (reference sequence). The CDR3 extends over 16 amino acids. Deletions cut 3 bases from V and 3 bases from J, with 14 bases between. This CDR3 is CASSHPSGHHTGELFF. Here the CDR3 DNA reads TGTGCCAGCAGCCATCCCTCGGGACACCACACCGGGGAGCTGTTTTTT.

This clonotype was observed many times. The chain employs TRBV5-5 and TRBJ1-1; possible D gene TRBD1, 6 bases. From germline, CDR1 is SGHKS and CDR2 YYEKEE (reference sequence). V gave up 3 bases and J gave up 4 bases, with 10 bases separating them. The CDR3 runs 13 residues. This CDR3 is CASSSSGVTEAFF. CDR3 bases: TGTGCCAGCAGCTCATCAGGGGTCACTGAAGCTTTCTTT.

This clonotype was found many times. The rearrangement joins TRBV6-1 to TRBJ1-4, with D unresolved. There are 14 residues in the CDR3. CDR1 is MNHNS and CDR2 is SASEGT in the germline V gene. V gave up 7 bases and J gave up 7 bases, with 16 bases separating them. As DNA, the CDR3 is TGTGCCAGCACTCAAGTCGCCAGAGGTGAAAAACTGTTTTTT. Encoded protein: CASTQVARGEKLFF.

This clonotype has more than one count but fewer than ten. The gene calls are TRBV20-1 and TRBJ2-1; 8 bases map to TRBD2. This CDR3 region has 16 residues. The germline V gene has CDR1 DFQATT and CDR2 SNEGSKA (reference sequence). Trimming cost V 3 bases and J 5 bases; bases outside gene matches: 12. This CDR3 reads CSASHSSGKGDNEQFF. The CDR3 DNA is TGCAGTGCTAGTCACAGTAGCGGGAAAGGAGACAATGAGCAGTTCTTC.

The genes are TRBV5-1 and TRBJ1-1, with D possibly matching TRBD1 (6 bases). The CDR3 contains 16 residues. Germline-derived CDR1 and CDR2 are SGHRS and YFSETQ. Trimming removed 5 bases at V and 1 base at J, with 18 bases between. The DNA of the CDR3 is TGCGCCAGCAGGACGGGGGACATTGTTTGGAACACTGAAGCTTTCTTT. This codes for CASRTGDIVWNTEAFF.

This clonotype was recorded many times. The chain carries TRBV12-1 and TRBJ2-1; the D call in the table, TRBD1, was not verified against the DNA. TRBV12-1 is flagged as a pseudogene. The CDR3 runs to 18 residues. For the CDR3, the DNA is TGTGCCAGCAGCGCGTGGGACAGGCGGGGATTAGGCGGCAATGAGCAGTTCTTC. This codes for CASSAWDRRGLGGNEQFF.

This clonotype was counted many times. This chain links TRBV20-1 with TRBJ2-3; TRBD2 aligns across 9 bases. From germline, CDR1 is DFQATT and CDR2 SNEGSKA (reference sequence). There are 14 residues in the CDR3. Unmatched junction bases numbered 6, after V lost 6 bases and J lost 2 bases. As DNA, the CDR3 is TGCAGTGCCCCAAGCGGGAGGCCCACAGATACGCAGTATTTT. Translation gives CSAPSGRPTDTQYF.

This clonotype was found many times. This chain links TRBV2 with TRBJ2-1, with TRBD1 matching over 7 bases. The CDR3 contains 15 residues. J lost 6 bases, V lost 4 bases, and 9 bases had no gene match. Germline CDR1 is SNHLY and CDR2 is FYNNEI. This CDR3 reads CASSVSGGFGNEQFF. CDR3 coding DNA: TGTGCCAGCAGTGTATCAGGGGGATTCGGCAATGAGCAGTTCTTC.

DNA of the CDR3: TGTGCCAGCAGTCCAACTTCATTGAATGAGCAGTTCTTC. Translated: CASSPTSLNEQFF. V gene TRBV27 combines with J gene TRBJ2-1; D is uncertain. The V gene lost 5 bases and the J gene lost 7 bases, with 12 bases spanning the gap. From germline, CDR1 is MNHEY and CDR2 SMNVEV (reference sequence). CDR3 size: 13 residues.

This clonotype appeared many times. The chain employs TRBV20-1 and TRBJ1-2, with D maybe TRBD1 (5 bases). The V gene lost 6 bases and the J gene lost 2 bases, with 7 bases spanning the gap. CDR1 DFQATT and CDR2 SNEGSKA come from the germline V gene (reference sequence). The CDR3 covers 11 residues. The CDR3 is CSAGDNYGYTF. The DNA of the CDR3 is TGCAGTGCCGGGGACAACTATGGCTACACCTTC.

This clonotype has a count of ten or more. The chain joins TRBV12-3 or TRBV12-4 to TRBJ1-3; D is unresolved. The CDR3 loop spans 10 amino acids. V was shortened by 10 bases and J by 5 bases, with 6 bases between the two germline ends. The CDR3 coding sequence is TGTGCCATAGGACGAAACACCATATATTTT. It codes for CAIGRNTIYF.

This clonotype was recorded a few times. An end of the junction differs from the germline gene, which may be a read error. This CDR3 is CASSSRCF. DNA of the CDR3: TGTGCCAGCAGTTCGCGGTGTTTT. The chain uses TRBV27 and TRBJ1-3, with unresolved D. Germline CDR1 is MNHEY and CDR2 is SMNVEV (reference sequence). This CDR3 comprises 8 residues.